This TCR beta chain derives from a study of response to subunit inactivated influenza vaccine. Study-level results: Authors suggested each seasonal influenza vaccination recruits few new T cells.

This clonotype occurred a few times. Its antigen is unknown. The CDR3 runs to 15 residues. The V and J ends lost 3 bases and 5 bases, in that order; junction bases with no gene match: 4. Germline V CDR1 and CDR2: SEHNR, FQNEAQ (reference sequence). TCRdb analysed the RT-PCR reads with MiXCR anew, one entry per CDR3 protein. The sample contains around 530,000 distinct CDR3 sequences, around 11% of which appear only once. Sample: PBMCs from blood, taken on the day of vaccination. This sequence was found in a man aged 50 to 60 who received an inactivated influenza vaccine. The chain is built from TRBV7-9 and TRBJ2-5; 12 positions match TRBD1. CDR3 coding DNA: TGTGCCAGCAGCTTTGGGACAGGGGGCCGGGAGACCCAGTACTTC. Translation gives CASSFGTGGRETQYF.